This T cell receptor beta chain was observed in a study of CD8 T cells in ankylosing spondylitis. In this sample, this clonotype turned up a few times. TCRdb called the 5' RACE reads again in MiXCR, with one record for every CDR3 protein. The table includes approximately 100,000 distinct CDR3 sequences, about 25% detected once. The CDR3 is 13 residues long. Per germline, CDR1 LNHDA and CDR2 SQIVND (reference sequence). V gave up 6 bases and J gave up 0 bases, with 8 bases separating them. Material: synovial fluid, either unsorted or a sorted T cell fraction (not recorded which). The chain uses TRBV19 and TRBJ1-1; no clear D gene. The TCR originated in a male donor with ankylosing spondylitis. For the CDR3, the DNA is TGTGCCAGTAGCGTGGGCATGAACACTGAAGCTTTCTTT. Its translation is CASSVGMNTEAFF.